This is a list of T cell receptor beta chains from one sample in a study of control samples from healthy donors and cancer patients. TCRdb keeps only in-frame clones here, not all; method: immunoSEQ multiplex PCR. The sample consists of about 120,000 clones, around 89% of them appearing once. Input material: blood. Source of these receptors: a man aged 35 to 55 in good health. Each CDR3 is given with its conserved first and last residue. Each record gives: clone size, D gene, V gene, J gene, CDR3 protein, CDR3 DNA. The D gene is left open where the match is weak. Size tells how often a clone was seen (once, few, many) or the class of an expanded clone, and some rows leave it out.

clone_size: .; d_call: .; v_call: TRBV27; j_call: TRBJ1-4; cdr3_aa: CASSSSLGNEKLFF; cdr3_nt: TGTGCCAGCAGTTCCTCCCTAGGTAATGAAAAACTGTTTTTT
clone_size: .; d_call: .; v_call: TRBV9; j_call: TRBJ1-1; cdr3_aa: CASSVAGGNTEAFF; cdr3_nt: TGTGCCAGCAGCGTAGCTGGGGGGAACACTGAAGCTTTCTTT
clone_size: .; d_call: .; v_call: TRBV10-3; j_call: TRBJ1-6; cdr3_aa: CAISEEEAGRNNSPLHF; cdr3_nt: TGTGCCATCAGTGAGGAGGAGGCAGGTCGGAATAATTCACCCCTCCACTTT
clone_size: .; d_call: .; v_call: TRBV7-9; j_call: TRBJ1-1; cdr3_aa: CASSFGMNTEAFF; cdr3_nt: TGTGCCAGCAGCTTCGGCATGAACACTGAAGCTTTCTTT
clone_size: .; d_call: .; v_call: TRBV6-5; j_call: TRBJ1-1; cdr3_aa: CASTGRQEAFF; cdr3_nt: TGTGCCAGCACCGGGAGACAGGAAGCTTTCTTT
clone_size: .; d_call: .; v_call: TRBV6-2/TRBV6-3; j_call: TRBJ1-5; cdr3_aa: CASSPGGGRHQPQHF; cdr3_nt: TGTGCCAGCAGCCCCGGGGGGGGGCGGCATCAGCCCCAGCATTTT
clone_size: .; d_call: .; v_call: TRBV11-1; j_call: TRBJ1-1; cdr3_aa: CASSQGDAEAFF; cdr3_nt: TGTGCCAGCAGCCAGGGTGATGCTGAAGCTTTCTTT
clone_size: .; d_call: TRBD1; v_call: TRBV29-1; j_call: TRBJ2-5; cdr3_aa: CSVDGDRPQETQYF; cdr3_nt: TGCAGCGTTGACGGGGACAGGCCCCAAGAGACCCAGTACTTC
clone_size: .; d_call: .; v_call: TRBV25-1; j_call: TRBJ1-1; cdr3_aa: CASSAWTEAFF; cdr3_nt: TGTGCCAGCAGTGCCTGGACTGAAGCTTTCTTT
clone_size: .; d_call: TRBD1; v_call: TRBV5-1; j_call: TRBJ2-6; cdr3_aa: CASSPGDRAAGANVLTF; cdr3_nt: TGCGCCAGCAGCCCAGGGGACAGGGCCGCTGGGGCCAACGTCCTGACTTTC
clone_size: few; d_call: .; v_call: TRBV5-1; j_call: TRBJ1-1; cdr3_aa: CASSLRAGAPMNTEAFF; cdr3_nt: TGCGCCAGCAGCTTGCGTGCAGGGGCCCCTATGAACACTGAAGCTTTCTTT
clone_size: .; d_call: .; v_call: TRBV19; j_call: TRBJ2-3; cdr3_aa: CASSIGSSTDTQYF; cdr3_nt: TGTGCCAGTAGTATCGGGTCTAGCACAGATACGCAGTATTTT
clone_size: .; d_call: .; v_call: TRBV18; j_call: TRBJ2-7; cdr3_aa: CASSLVAQGYEQYF; cdr3_nt: TGTGCCAGCTCACTCGTAGCGCAGGGATACGAGCAGTACTTC
clone_size: .; d_call: TRBD1; v_call: TRBV28; j_call: TRBJ1-1; cdr3_aa: CASTYPDRGKFGNTEAFF; cdr3_nt: TGTGCCAGCACCTACCCGGACAGGGGAAAATTTGGGAACACTGAAGCTTTCTTT
clone_size: .; d_call: .; v_call: TRBV4-2; j_call: TRBJ1-5; cdr3_aa: CASSQTSNQPQHF; cdr3_nt: TGTGCCAGCAGCCAAACTAGCAATCAGCCCCAGCATTTT
clone_size: .; d_call: .; v_call: TRBV13; j_call: TRBJ2-5; cdr3_aa: CASSLVQQETQYF; cdr3_nt: TGTGCCAGCAGCTTAGTACAGCAAGAGACCCAGTACTTC